This T cell receptor (beta chain) was sequenced for a study of metastatic and nonmetastatic thyroid tumors. Background on the study: Repertoire comparison spanned blood and tumor or nodule tissue of malignant and benign thyroid patients.

Study processing details: Differences in CDR3 between clinicopathological groups were drawn on to build a classifier intended to discriminate distant-metastatic papillary thyroid cancer patients. TCRdb re-called the PCR reads via MiXCR. What appears here as the V and J calls and clone size reflects TCRdb's work, not the paper's. Counted here are 40,000 or so clones, about 24% occurring once; the ten biggest clones make up 8% to 10%. Study results and limitations: For both blood and tumor, malignant thyroid tumors reportedly showed significantly higher TCR beta diversity than benign nodules did.

Thyroid surgery took place with no prior treatment in any patient. Comment on this clone: Its matching antigen is unknown.

Germline assignment: CDR1 SNHLY and CDR2 FYNNEI. This CDR3 is built from 14 residues. V shed 10 bases, J shed 1 base, and the junction held 9 bases outside the gene matches. The sample comprised blood. The TCR sequence derives from a female donor with papillary thyroid cancer or a benign thyroid nodule (not recorded which). Some clones in this sample may be carry-over from other donors' samples. The chain uses TRBV2 and TRBJ1-1; 7 nucleotides line up with TRBD1. DNA of the CDR3: TGTGCCAACAGGATCCGGGACAGGAACACTGAAGCTTTCTTT. Protein sequence: CANRIRDRNTEAFF.